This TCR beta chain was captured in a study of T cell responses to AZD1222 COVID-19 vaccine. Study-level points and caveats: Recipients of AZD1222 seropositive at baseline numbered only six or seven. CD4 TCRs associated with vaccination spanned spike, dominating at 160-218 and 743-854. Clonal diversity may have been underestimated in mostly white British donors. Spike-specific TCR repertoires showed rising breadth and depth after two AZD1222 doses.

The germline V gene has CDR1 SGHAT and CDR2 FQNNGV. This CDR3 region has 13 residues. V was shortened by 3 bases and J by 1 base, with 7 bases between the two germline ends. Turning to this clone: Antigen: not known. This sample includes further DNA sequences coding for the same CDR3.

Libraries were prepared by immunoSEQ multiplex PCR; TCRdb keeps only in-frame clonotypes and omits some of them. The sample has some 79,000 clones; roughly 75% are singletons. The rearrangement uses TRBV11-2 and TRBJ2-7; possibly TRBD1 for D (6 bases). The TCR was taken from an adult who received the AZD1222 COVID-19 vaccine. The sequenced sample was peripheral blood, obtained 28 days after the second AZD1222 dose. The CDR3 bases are TGTGCCAGCAGCTTGGACAGTTCCTACGAGCAGTACTTC. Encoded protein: CASSLDSSYEQYF. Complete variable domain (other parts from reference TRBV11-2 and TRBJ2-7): EAGVAQSPRYKIIEKRQSVAFWCNPISGHATLYWYQQILGQGPKLLIQFQNNGVVDDSQLPKDRFSAERLKGVDSTLKIQPAKLEDSAVYLCASSLDSSYEQYFGPGTRLTVT.